This T cell receptor (beta chain) is from a study of identical twins. Overall study findings and caveats: Cord blood beta clonotypes that were abundant carried fewer insertions, and memory repertoires showed no such trend.

This clonotype was seen a handful of times. Its antigen remains unknown. Using its own MiXCR run on the 5' RACE reads, TCRdb lists one record per CDR3 protein. The sample contains some 1,600,000 distinct CDR3 sequences, roughly a third of which appear only once. Germline V gene data show CDR1 as MNHNS and CDR2 as SASEGT. The length of the CDR3 is 15 residues. V lost 6 bases and J lost 1; bases outside the gene matches: 6. This chain joins TRBV6-1 and TRBJ2-7, with 10 nucleotides matching TRBD2. The source material was cord blood. This sequence originates from a newborn girl in good health. This CDR3 is CASRVLLAGSYEQYF. In DNA, the CDR3 is TGTGCCAGCAGAGTCTTACTAGCGGGGTCCTACGAGCAGTACTTC.